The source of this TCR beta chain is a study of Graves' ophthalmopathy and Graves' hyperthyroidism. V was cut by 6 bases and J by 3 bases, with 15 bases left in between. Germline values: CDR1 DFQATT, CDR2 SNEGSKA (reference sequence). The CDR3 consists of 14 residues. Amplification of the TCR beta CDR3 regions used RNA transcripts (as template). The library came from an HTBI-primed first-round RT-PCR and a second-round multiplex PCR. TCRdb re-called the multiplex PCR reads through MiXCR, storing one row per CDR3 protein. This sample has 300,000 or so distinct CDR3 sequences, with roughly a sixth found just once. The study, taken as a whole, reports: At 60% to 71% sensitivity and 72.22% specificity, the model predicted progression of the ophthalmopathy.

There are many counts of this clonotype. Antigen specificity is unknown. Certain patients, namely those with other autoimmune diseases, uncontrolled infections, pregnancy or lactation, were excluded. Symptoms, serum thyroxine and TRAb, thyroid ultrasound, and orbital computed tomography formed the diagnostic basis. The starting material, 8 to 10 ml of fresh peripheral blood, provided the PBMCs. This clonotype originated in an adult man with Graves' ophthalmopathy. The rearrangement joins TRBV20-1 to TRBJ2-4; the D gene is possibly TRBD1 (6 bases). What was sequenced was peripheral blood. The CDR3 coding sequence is TGCAGTGCGCGCTCGGACAGTGTCAAAAACATTCAGTACTTC. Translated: CSARSDSVKNIQYF.